Following are 23 T cell receptor beta chains from one sample sequenced in a study of early T cells in non-severe SARS-CoV-2 infection. TCRdb fed the 5' RACE reads into MiXCR, producing one record per CDR3 protein. The sample contains more than 65,000 distinct CDR3 sequences, roughly 4.8% of which appear only once. The material was whole blood, obtained at baseline. The receptors stem from an adult who was a healthcare worker with PCR-confirmed SARS-CoV-2 infection or an uninfected control (not recorded which). The donor label of this sample is uncertain.

The chain combines TRBV4-2 with TRBJ2-2; perhaps TRBD2 as D (5 bases). CDR3 length: 15 residues. Germline CDR1 and CDR2: LGHNA and YNFKEQ. With 5 bases removed from V and 5 bases from J, the gap between germline ends came to 15 bases. The CDR3 bases are TGTGCCAGCAGCTCCGAAACGGAGGTTACCGGGGAGCTGTTTTTT. Translating gives CASSSETEVTGELFF.

There are many counts of this clonotype. The chain employs TRBV19 and TRBJ2-7, with 9 bases matching TRBD2. The CDR3 runs to 14 residues. J lost 9 bases, V lost 3 bases, and 9 bases had no gene match. Germline V gives CDR1 LNHDA, CDR2 SQIVND (reference sequence). CDR3 bases: TGTGCCAGTAGTATCACCGGGACTAGCTATGGGCAGTACTTC. This codes for CASSITGTSYGQYF.

This clonotype has at least ten counts. V usage is TRBV5-8 and J usage is TRBJ1-1; 7 nucleotides line up with TRBD1. Unmatched junction bases numbered 4, after V lost 0 bases and J lost 5 bases. CDR1 is SGHTS and CDR2 is YDEGEE in the germline V gene. This CDR3 is 14 amino acids long. CDR3 sequence: CASSLDRGGTEAFF. For the CDR3, the DNA is TGTGCCAGCAGCTTGGACAGGGGAGGGACTGAAGCTTTCTTT.

This clonotype occurred many times. The chain has TRBV6-5 and TRBJ1-5; D is ambiguous. The CDR3 sequence is 15 residues long. The V and J ends lost 4 bases and 7 bases respectively, with 17 bases between them. Germline V gene data show CDR1 as MNHEY and CDR2 as SVGAGI. The chain's CDR3 is CASSSTYPAGQPQHF. The CDR3 bases are TGTGCCAGCAGTTCCACGTACCCCGCGGGACAGCCCCAGCATTTT.

This clonotype was seen repeatedly, ten times or more. V is TRBV10-3 and J is TRBJ1-1, with D possibly matching TRBD1 (6 bases). CDR1 and CDR2 (germline): ENHRY, SYGVKD. Trimming stripped 4 bases from V and 3 bases from J, with 15 bases between. The CDR3 length is 15 residues. The DNA for the CDR3 is TGTGCCATCAGTGTTCCGGGGGCGCGCGACACTGAAGCTTTCTTT. Protein: CAISVPGARDTEAFF.

CDR3 sequence reads: CASSRTSGGTDTQYF. The DNA of the CDR3 is TGTGCCAGCAGTAGGACTAGCGGGGGCACAGATACGCAGTATTTT. The chain carries TRBV6-4 and TRBJ2-3, with TRBD2 matching 12 bases. The V segment lost 5 bases and the J segment 1 base; nucleotides outside the gene matches: 1. CDR1 MRHNA and CDR2 SNTAGT come from the germline V gene. This CDR3 contains 15 residues.

This clonotype was seen many times. V and J are TRBV7-9 and TRBJ2-3, with TRBD1 identical over 8 bases. CDR1 SEHNR and CDR2 FQNEAQ come from the germline V gene (reference sequence). Losses at the gene ends were 3 bases for V and 4 bases for J; bases not matched to a gene: 3. CDR3 length: 14 amino acids. The CDR3, as DNA: TGTGCCAGCAGCTTCACAGGGGGGTCAGATACGCAGTATTTT. It encodes CASSFTGGSDTQYF.

This clonotype was seen more than once but under ten times. This sequence joins TRBV5-5 and TRBJ1-4; the D is unclear. The CDR3 has 11 amino acids. Germline-derived CDR1 and CDR2 are SGHKS and YYEKEE (reference sequence). Trimming shortened V by 1 base and J by 8 bases, and 3 bases separated the two germline ends. The CDR3 DNA sequence: TGTGCCAGCAGCTTGCTAGAAAAACTGTTTTTT. Its translation: CASSLLEKLFF.

This chain links TRBV29-1 with TRBJ1-2; 8 bases fit TRBD1. V shed 1 base and J 8 bases; nucleotides not matched to a gene: 6. The CDR3 runs to 13 residues. Germline CDR1 SQVTM, CDR2 ANQGSEA. CDR3 in amino acids: CSVEAQGAGGYTF. The CDR3, as DNA: TGCAGCGTTGAAGCCCAGGGGGCTGGAGGCTACACCTTC. The whole variable domain, filled in from reference TRBV29-1 and TRBJ1-2, reads SAVISQKPSRDICQRGTSLTIQCQVDSQVTMMFWYRQQPGQSLTLIATANQGSEATYESGFVIDKFPISRPNLTFSTLTVSNMSPEDSSIYLCSVEAQGAGGYTFGSGTRLTVV.

This clonotype was seen a handful of times. This chain joins TRBV10-3 and TRBJ2-1, with 10 bases fitting TRBD2. Germline V gives CDR1 ENHRY, CDR2 SYGVKD. Unmatched junction bases numbered 10, after V lost 3 bases and J lost 5 bases. The CDR3 has 17 residues. CDR3 in DNA: TGTGCCATCAGTGATTCGCTGGCTAGCGGGGGAAACAATGAGCAGTTCTTC. Translation: CAISDSLASGGNNEQFF.

This clonotype was picked up many times. The CDR3 sequence is CASSRRTGEATDTQYF. The CDR3, as DNA: TGCGCCAGCAGCCGACGAACAGGGGAGGCCACAGATACGCAGTATTTT. V and J are TRBV4-3 and TRBJ2-3; weak D call: TRBD1 (7 bases). The CDR3 covers 16 residues. CDR1 is LGHNA, CDR2 YSLEER, per germline. Deletions cut 4 bases from V and 2 bases from J, with 16 bases between.

V and J are TRBV11-2 and TRBJ2-1; TRBD2 aligns across 8 bases. This CDR3 region has 16 residues. CDR1 is SGHAT, CDR2 FQNNGV, per germline. Unmatched junction bases numbered 5, after V lost 1 base and J lost 3 bases. The CDR3 spells CASSLAGGDLYNEQFF. The CDR3 DNA follows: TGTGCCAGCAGCTTAGCGGGGGGGGACCTCTACAATGAGCAGTTCTTC. Full variable domain (remainder filled in from reference TRBV11-2 and TRBJ2-1): EAGVAQSPRYKIIEKRQSVAFWCNPISGHATLYWYQQILGQGPKLLIQFQNNGVVDDSQLPKDRFSAERLKGVDSTLKIQPAKLEDSAVYLCASSLAGGDLYNEQFFGPGTRLTVL.

The V gene is TRBV6-2 or TRBV6-3, the J gene TRBJ1-1; D is unresolved. V lost 2 bases to trimming and J lost 9 bases, with 13 bases between them. Germline-derived CDR1 and CDR2 are MNHEY and SVGEGT. The CDR3 is 13 residues long. The CDR3 sequence: CASSYEILQQAFF. Written as DNA, the CDR3 is TGTGCCAGCAGTTACGAGATTCTCCAGCAAGCTTTCTTT.

The table lists this clonotype with many counts. The V and J genes are TRBV7-6 and TRBJ2-5, with a tentative D call TRBD2 (5 bases). Germline-derived CDR1 and CDR2 are SGHVS and FNYEAQ. Trimming pared 5 bases from V and 1 base from J, leaving 11 bases between. This CDR3 is 14 amino acids long. This CDR3 reads CASSSSVIQETQYF. The CDR3 nucleotides are TGTGCCAGCAGCAGTAGCGTGATCCAAGAGACCCAGTACTTC.

This clonotype was recorded many times. The J gene is TRBJ1-1, the V gene TRBV13; D not resolved. The CDR3 sequence is 10 residues long. Trimming cost V 3 bases and J 7 bases, with 3 bases left between them. Per germline, CDR1 PRHDT and CDR2 FYEKMQ (reference sequence). The CDR3 protein is CASSFSEAFF. The CDR3 DNA is TGTGCCAGCAGCTTCAGTGAAGCTTTCTTT.

This clonotype has at least ten counts. V is TRBV11-2 and J is TRBJ2-6, with D perhaps assigned TRBD1 or TRBD2 (6 bases each). The CDR3 runs 16 residues. Trimming removed 1 base from V and 4 bases from J, with 11 bases in between. Germline lookup yields CDR1 SGHAT and CDR2 FQNNGV. The CDR3 DNA is TGTGCCAGCAGCTTAGCAGGGGACTTCGGGGCCAACGTCCTGACTTTC. Its translation is CASSLAGDFGANVLTF.

In this sample, this clonotype turned up many times. The J gene is TRBJ2-1, the V gene TRBV20-1; D is unclear. The germline CDR1 and CDR2 sequences are DFQATT and SNEGSKA (reference sequence). The CDR3 has 12 amino acids. V was clipped by 6 bases and J by 5 bases, with 11 bases between them. CDR3 amino acids: CSAPPTDNEQFF. DNA of the CDR3: TGCAGTGCCCCCCCAACCGACAATGAGCAGTTCTTC.

This clonotype was counted many times. The gene calls are TRBV11-2 and TRBJ2-2, with D possibly being TRBD1 (5 bases). Germline CDR1 SGHAT, CDR2 FQNNGV. The CDR3 sequence is 17 residues long. The V end was cut by 3 bases, the J end by 1 base, with 15 bases between. The CDR3 sequence: CASSLNLSGRNTGELFF. The CDR3 nucleotides are TGTGCCAGCAGCTTGAATCTTTCAGGGCGGAACACCGGGGAGCTGTTTTTT.

This clonotype was observed at least ten times. The V call is TRBV5-6, the J call TRBJ1-5, with 8 bases lining up with TRBD1. There are 14 residues in the CDR3. V was clipped by 4 bases and J by 4 bases; unmatched bases: 4. Germline V gives CDR1 SGHDT, CDR2 YYEEEE. The CDR3 spells CASSRTGLNQPQHF. The CDR3 nucleotides are TGTGCCAGCAGCAGGACAGGGCTTAATCAGCCCCAGCATTTT.

This clonotype was observed many times. The chain couples TRBV7-9 to TRBJ1-6; D not certain. Looked up from germline, CDR1 is SEHNR and CDR2 is FQNEAQ (reference sequence). The V end lost 5 bases, the J end lost 6 bases, and 11 bases lay between the germline ends. This CDR3 is built from 14 residues. The CDR3, as DNA: TGTGCCAGCAGCCCCAGTTTGGGTAATTCACCCCTCCACTTT. Protein product: CASSPSLGNSPLHF.

This clonotype occurred a few times. The chain joins TRBV3-1 to TRBJ2-3, with D unresolved. Per the germline V gene, CDR1 is LGHDT and CDR2 is YNNKEL (reference sequence). This CDR3 spans 18 amino acids. Trimming cost V 10 bases and J 2 bases, with 28 bases left between them. The CDR3 is CAIRMGFGVSHYTDTQYF. CDR3 sequence (DNA): TGTGCCATCAGGATGGGATTCGGAGTATCTCACTACACAGATACGCAGTATTTT.

The sample holds many counts of this clonotype. The rearrangement links TRBV29-1 to TRBJ1-4, with D unresolved. CDR1 is SQVTM, CDR2 ANQGSEA, per germline. This CDR3 has 13 amino acids. Between the trimmed V and J ends, which lost 5 bases and 4 bases, there was a span of 11 bases. CDR3 in DNA: TGCAGCGTTCAACCCGCTCTTAATGAAAAACTGTTTTTT. Encoded protein: CSVQPALNEKLFF.

The rearrangement joins TRBV10-3 to TRBJ1-1; D gene ambiguous. The V gene lost 0 bases and the J gene lost 2 bases, with 4 bases spanning the gap. CDR3 length: 13 residues. Per germline, CDR1 ENHRY and CDR2 SYGVKD. The CDR3: CAISESENTEAFF. In DNA form, the CDR3 reads TGTGCCATCAGTGAGTCCGAAAACACTGAAGCTTTCTTT.